Listed here are 5 T cell receptor beta chains from one sample, sequenced in a study of CD8 T cells in ankylosing spondylitis. The study, taken as a whole, reports: Blood of patients with ankylosing spondylitis appeared to be characterized by a TCR beta motif of several highly homologous variants.

These receptors' antigens are unknown. TCRdb itself ran the 5' RACE reads through MiXCR, one entry per CDR3 protein. The table shows about 540,000 distinct CDR3 sequences, with about 13% occurring only once. Sample: blood, either unsorted or a sorted T cell fraction (not recorded which). The source of these receptors is a male donor with ankylosing spondylitis.

This clonotype has ten or more counts. The chain links TRBV5-1 to TRBJ2-1; 9 nucleotides align to TRBD1. The CDR3 extends over 16 amino acids. J gave up 6 bases and V 0 bases, and 7 bases lay outside the gene matches. The germline CDR1 and CDR2 sequences are SGHRS and YFSETQ. CDR3 amino acids: CASSLARQGVGNEQFF. DNA of the CDR3: TGCGCCAGCAGCTTGGCCCGACAGGGGGTAGGCAATGAGCAGTTCTTC.

This clonotype was seen more than once but under ten times. The chain uses TRBV5-1 and TRBJ2-1; unclear D gene. Trimming took 7 bases from V and 10 from J, leaving 12 bases between them. Germline assignment: CDR1 SGHRS and CDR2 YFSETQ. The CDR3 loop spans 11 amino acids. This CDR3 is CASLSGGEQFF. The DNA of the CDR3 is TGCGCCAGCCTATCCGGCGGCGAGCAGTTCTTC.

This clonotype was counted ten times or more. The chain combines TRBV28 with TRBJ1-4; D unresolved. Germline lookup yields CDR1 MDHEN and CDR2 SYDVKM. This CDR3 contains 14 residues. V shed 7 bases and J shed 10 bases, with 19 bases lying between them. CDR3 in DNA: TGTGCCAGCAACACGCCCGGGGAGGGCGGAAAACTGTTTTTT. Encoded protein: CASNTPGEGGKLFF.

This chain uses TRBV5-6 with TRBJ2-2, with TRBD2 matching over 15 bases. J gave up 6 bases and V 4 bases, and 13 bases lay outside the gene matches. Germline V CDR1 and CDR2: SGHDT, YYEEEE. The CDR3 extends over 19 amino acids. In nucleotides, the CDR3 is TGTGCCAGCAGCCTTATCTCGGGACTAGCGGGAGGTGGACCCGGGGAGCTGTTTTTT. Protein sequence: CASSLISGLAGGGPGELFF.

The chain couples TRBV2 to TRBJ2-3; weak D call: TRBD2 (5 bases). The ends were cut back, 7 bases at V and 1 base at J, with 12 bases in the middle. From germline, CDR1 is SNHLY and CDR2 FYNNEI. This CDR3 has 14 residues. CDR3 loop: CASTTIPRTDTQYF. As DNA, the CDR3 is TGTGCCAGCACGACTATTCCCCGCACAGATACGCAGTATTTT.